This entry describes one TCR beta chain. It lacks a known antigen. Per-nucleotide qualities are absent, and no much larger clonotype sits a single base away. The sample is drawn from a study of radiotherapy plus CTLA-4 blockade in lung cancer (dated by TCRdb to 2016 to 2018). Describing the broader study: Objective responses occurred in roughly 19% of enrolled patients, and under 40% achieved disease control. Broader findings and caveats from the paper: Early dynamic changes in blood T cell clones, together with increased serum interferon-beta after radiation, were reported as the strongest predictors of response. After treatment with radiotherapy and ipilimumab, TCR clones that originated in tumors expanded in peripheral blood.

V ends up 1 base short and J 4 bases short, with an unmatched junction base count of 11. Per the germline V gene, SGHAT is the CDR1 and FQNNGV is the CDR2. CDR3 length: 17 amino acids, cysteine to phenylalanine. Only CDR3 DNA is held: 51 bases, read in frame from base 1. Receptor libraries were prepared by the immunoSEQ multiplex PCR assay. TCRdb carries this immuneACCESS record with in-frame sequences only. Its versions omit some clonotypes, under half of them owing to an unresolved V gene in the studies checked, with the rest unexplained. This sample has 30,000 to 45,000 clones in its table, and 72% of those were observed once. The ten largest account for 9.5% to 13% of the sample. The study tested focal radiation therapy combined with CTLA-4 blockade (ipilimumab) in patients with chemo-refractory metastatic non-small-cell lung cancer.

This specimen consisted of peripheral blood, obtained from a patient treated with radiotherapy plus ipilimumab. The rearrangement joined TRBV11-2 to TRBJ1-2; 8 central bases correspond to TRBD1. The clonotype comes from a human donor with non-small cell lung cancer who had stable disease on radiotherapy plus ipilimumab. Here the CDR3 is given as CASSLAGGQGGGYGYTF. The DNA sequence follows: TGTGCCAGCAGCTTAGCCGGCGGACAGGGAGGAGGCTATGGCTACACCTTC. The variable domain in full, with residues beyond the CDR3 obtained from the reference TRBV11-2 and TRBJ1-2 genes, is EAGVAQSPRYKIIEKRQSVAFWCNPISGHATLYWYQQILGQGPKLLIQFQNNGVVDDSQLPKDRFSAERLKGVDSTLKIQPAKLEDSAVYLCASSLAGGQGGGYGYTFGSGTRLTVV.